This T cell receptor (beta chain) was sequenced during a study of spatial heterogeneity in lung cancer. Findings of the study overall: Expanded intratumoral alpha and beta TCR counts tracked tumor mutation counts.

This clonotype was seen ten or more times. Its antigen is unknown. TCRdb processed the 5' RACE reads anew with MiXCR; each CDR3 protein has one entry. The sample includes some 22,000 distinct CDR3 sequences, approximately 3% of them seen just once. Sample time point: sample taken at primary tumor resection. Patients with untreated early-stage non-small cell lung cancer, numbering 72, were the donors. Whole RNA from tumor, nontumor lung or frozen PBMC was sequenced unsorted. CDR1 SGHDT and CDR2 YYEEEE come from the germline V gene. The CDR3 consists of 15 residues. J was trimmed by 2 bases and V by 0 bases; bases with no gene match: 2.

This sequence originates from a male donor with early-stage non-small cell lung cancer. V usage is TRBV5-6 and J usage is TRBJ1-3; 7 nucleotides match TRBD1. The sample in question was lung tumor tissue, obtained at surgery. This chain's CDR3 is CASSLATGAGNTIYF. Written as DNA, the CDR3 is TGTGCCAGCAGCTTGGCTACAGGGGCTGGAAACACCATATATTTT.